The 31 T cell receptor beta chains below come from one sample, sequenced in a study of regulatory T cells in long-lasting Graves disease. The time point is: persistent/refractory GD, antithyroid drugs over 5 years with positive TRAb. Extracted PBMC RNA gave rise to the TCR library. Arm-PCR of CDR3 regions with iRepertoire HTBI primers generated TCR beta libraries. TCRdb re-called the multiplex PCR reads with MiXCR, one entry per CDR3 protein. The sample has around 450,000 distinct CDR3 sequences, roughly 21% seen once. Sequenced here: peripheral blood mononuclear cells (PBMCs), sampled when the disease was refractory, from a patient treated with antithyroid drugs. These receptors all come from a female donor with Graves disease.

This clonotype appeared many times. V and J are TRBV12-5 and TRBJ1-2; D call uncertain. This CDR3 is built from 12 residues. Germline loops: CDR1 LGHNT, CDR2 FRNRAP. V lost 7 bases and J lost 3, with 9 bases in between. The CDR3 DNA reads TGTGCTAGTGAGAAGGGAGACTATGGCTACACCTTC. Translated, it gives CASEKGDYGYTF.

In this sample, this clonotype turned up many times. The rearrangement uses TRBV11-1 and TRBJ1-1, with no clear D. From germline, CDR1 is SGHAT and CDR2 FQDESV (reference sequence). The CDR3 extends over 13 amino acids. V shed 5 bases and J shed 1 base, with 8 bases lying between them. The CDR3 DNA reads TGTGCCAGCAGCCGGGGAGGGAACACTGAAGCTTTCTTT. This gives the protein CASSRGGNTEAFF.

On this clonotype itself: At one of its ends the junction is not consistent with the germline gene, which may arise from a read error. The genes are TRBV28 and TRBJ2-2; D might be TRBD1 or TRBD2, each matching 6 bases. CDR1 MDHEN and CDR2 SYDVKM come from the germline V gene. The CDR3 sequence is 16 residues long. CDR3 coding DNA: TGTGCCAGCAGACAAAGTTGGGGGGCGAATTCCGGGGAGCCGTTTTTT. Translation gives CASRQSWGANSGEPFF.

The CDR3, as DNA: TGTGCCAGCAGCTTGAGGGACAGTTGGCAGTATTTT. Protein sequence: CASSLRDSWQYF. The chain combines TRBV5-6 with TRBJ2-3, with 7 bases that match TRBD1. Per germline, CDR1 SGHDT and CDR2 YYEEEE. The length of the CDR3 is 12 residues. V gave up 1 base and J gave up 11 bases; unmatched junction bases: 4.

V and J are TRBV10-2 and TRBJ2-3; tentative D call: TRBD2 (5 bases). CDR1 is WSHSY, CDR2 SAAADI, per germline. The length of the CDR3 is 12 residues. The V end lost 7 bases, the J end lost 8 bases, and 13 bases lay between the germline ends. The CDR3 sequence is CASTTESGTQYF. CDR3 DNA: TGCGCCAGCACCACGGAGAGCGGTACGCAGTATTTT.

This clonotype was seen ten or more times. CDR3 sequence (DNA): TGTGCCAGCAGCCAAGAGGCAGGGCCCATATATTTT. The encoded protein is CASSQEAGPIYF. The chain recombines TRBV3-1 with TRBJ1-3; tentatively, D is TRBD1 (5 bases). The CDR3 contains 12 residues. Looked up from germline, CDR1 is LGHDT and CDR2 is YNNKEL (reference sequence). Trimming stripped 0 bases from V and 11 bases from J, with 8 bases between.

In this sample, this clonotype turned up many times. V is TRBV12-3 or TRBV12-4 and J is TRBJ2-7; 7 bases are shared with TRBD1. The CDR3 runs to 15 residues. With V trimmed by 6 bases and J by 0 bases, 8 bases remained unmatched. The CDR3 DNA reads TGTGCCAGCAGACCATCAGGGGGTCCCTCCTACGAGCAGTACTTC. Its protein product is CASRPSGGPSYEQYF.

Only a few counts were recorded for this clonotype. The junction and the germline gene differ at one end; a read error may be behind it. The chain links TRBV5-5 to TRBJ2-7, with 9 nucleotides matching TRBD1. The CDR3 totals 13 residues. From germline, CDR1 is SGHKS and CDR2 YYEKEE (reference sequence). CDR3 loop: CASSLTGQGSQDF. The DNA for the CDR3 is TGTGCCAGCAGCTTGACGGGACAGGGTTCCCAGGACTTC.

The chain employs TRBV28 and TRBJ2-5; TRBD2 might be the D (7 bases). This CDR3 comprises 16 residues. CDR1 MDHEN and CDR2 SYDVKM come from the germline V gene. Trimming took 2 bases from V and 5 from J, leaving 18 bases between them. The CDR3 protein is CASSLSYRGAYETQYF. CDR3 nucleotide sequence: TGTGCCAGCAGTTTAAGTTATCGGGGGGCTTACGAGACCCAGTACTTC.

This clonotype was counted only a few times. The CDR3 DNA is TGTGCCAGCAGCCATGGGACAGGGGTCTACGAGCAGTACTTC. Encoded protein: CASSHGTGVYEQYF. This chain uses TRBV3-1 with TRBJ2-7; 10 nucleotides agree with TRBD1. CDR1 LGHDT and CDR2 YNNKEL come from the germline V gene (reference sequence). This CDR3 spans 14 amino acids. V gave up 3 bases and J gave up 3 bases; unmatched junction bases: 2.

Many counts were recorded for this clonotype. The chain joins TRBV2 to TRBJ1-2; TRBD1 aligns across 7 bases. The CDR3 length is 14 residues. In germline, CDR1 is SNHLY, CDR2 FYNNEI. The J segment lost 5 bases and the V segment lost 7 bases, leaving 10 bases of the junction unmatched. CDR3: CASTLTGNSYGYTF. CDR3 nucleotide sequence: TGTGCCAGCACCCTGACAGGGAATTCGTATGGCTACACCTTC.

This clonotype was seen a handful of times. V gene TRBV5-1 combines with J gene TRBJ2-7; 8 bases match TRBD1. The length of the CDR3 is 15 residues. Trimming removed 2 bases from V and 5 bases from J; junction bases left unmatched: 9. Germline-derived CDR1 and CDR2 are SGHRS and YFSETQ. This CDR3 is CASSFSGQGPHEQYF. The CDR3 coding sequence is TGCGCCAGCAGCTTTAGTGGACAGGGACCCCACGAGCAGTACTTC.

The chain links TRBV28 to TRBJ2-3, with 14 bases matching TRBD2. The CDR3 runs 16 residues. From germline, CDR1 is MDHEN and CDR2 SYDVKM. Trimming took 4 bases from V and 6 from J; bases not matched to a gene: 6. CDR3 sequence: CASSSGTSGSPDTQYF. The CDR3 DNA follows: TGTGCCAGCAGTTCAGGGACTAGCGGGAGTCCCGATACGCAGTATTTT.

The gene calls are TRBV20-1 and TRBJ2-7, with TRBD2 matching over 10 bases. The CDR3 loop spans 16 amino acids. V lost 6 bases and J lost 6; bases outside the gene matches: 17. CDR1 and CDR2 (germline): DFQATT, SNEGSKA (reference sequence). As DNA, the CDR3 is TGCAGTGCCTCGAGGGCTAGCGGGAGCATGCTCGGCGAGCAGTACTTC. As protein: CSASRASGSMLGEQYF.

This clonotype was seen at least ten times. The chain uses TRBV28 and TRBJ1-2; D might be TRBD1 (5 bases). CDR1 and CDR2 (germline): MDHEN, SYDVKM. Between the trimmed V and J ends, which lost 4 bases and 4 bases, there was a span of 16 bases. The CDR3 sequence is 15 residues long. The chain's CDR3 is CASSSSPQGVYGYTF. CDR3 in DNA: TGTGCCAGCAGTTCATCCCCCCAGGGCGTCTATGGCTACACCTTC.

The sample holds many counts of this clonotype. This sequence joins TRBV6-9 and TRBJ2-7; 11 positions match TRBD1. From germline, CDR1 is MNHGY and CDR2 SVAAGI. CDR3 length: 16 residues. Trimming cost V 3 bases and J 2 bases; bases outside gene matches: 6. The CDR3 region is CASSYGLGQGAYEQYF. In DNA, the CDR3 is TGTGCCAGCAGTTACGGCCTGGGACAGGGGGCCTACGAGCAGTACTTC.

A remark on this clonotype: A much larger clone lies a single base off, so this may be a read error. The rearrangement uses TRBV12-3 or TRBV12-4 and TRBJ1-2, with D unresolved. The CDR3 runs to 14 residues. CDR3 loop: CAGSLSRADYGYTF. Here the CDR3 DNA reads TGTGCCGGCAGTCTCTCTAGGGCAGACTATGGCTACACCTTC.

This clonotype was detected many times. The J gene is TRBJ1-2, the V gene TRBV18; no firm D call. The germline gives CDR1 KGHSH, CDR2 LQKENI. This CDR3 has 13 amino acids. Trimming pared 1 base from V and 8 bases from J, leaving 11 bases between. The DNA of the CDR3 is TGTGCCAGCTCACCACGGACGGACTCGGGCTACACCTTC. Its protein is CASSPRTDSGYTF.

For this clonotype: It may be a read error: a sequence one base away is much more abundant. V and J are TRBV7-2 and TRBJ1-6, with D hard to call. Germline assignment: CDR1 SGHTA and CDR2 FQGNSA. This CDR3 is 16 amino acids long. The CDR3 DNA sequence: TGTGCCTGCAGCCCGCCCTTGGTAGGTGGGTTCTCACCCCTCCACTTT. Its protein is CACSPPLVGGFSPLHF.

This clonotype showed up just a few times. The CDR3 DNA is TGTGCCAGCAGCGTAGGCCCGGTTTCAACAATATCTTATGGCTACACCTTC. Translating it yields CASSVGPVSTISYGYTF. The gene calls are TRBV9 and TRBJ1-2, with no clear D. CDR3 size: 17 residues. The germline CDR1 and CDR2 sequences are SGDLS and YYNGEE. The V and J ends lost 0 bases and 5 bases respectively, with 20 bases between them.

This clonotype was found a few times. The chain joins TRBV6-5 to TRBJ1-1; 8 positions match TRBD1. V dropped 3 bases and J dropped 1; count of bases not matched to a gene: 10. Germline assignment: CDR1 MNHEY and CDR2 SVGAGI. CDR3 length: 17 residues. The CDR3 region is CASSYGAPGTGNTEAFF. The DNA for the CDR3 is TGTGCCAGCAGTTATGGGGCCCCCGGGACAGGGAACACTGAAGCTTTCTTT.

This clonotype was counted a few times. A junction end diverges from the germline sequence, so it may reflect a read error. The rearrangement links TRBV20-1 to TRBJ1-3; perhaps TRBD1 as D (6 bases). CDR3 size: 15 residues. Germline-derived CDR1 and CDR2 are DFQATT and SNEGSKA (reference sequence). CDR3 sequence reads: CSASSLGGAGNAIYF. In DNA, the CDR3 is TGCAGTGCTAGTTCCCTAGGGGGAGCTGGAAACGCCATATATTTT.

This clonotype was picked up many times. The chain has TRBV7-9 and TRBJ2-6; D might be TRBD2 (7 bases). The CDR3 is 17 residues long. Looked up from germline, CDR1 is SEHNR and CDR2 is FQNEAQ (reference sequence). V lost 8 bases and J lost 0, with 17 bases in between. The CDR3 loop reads CASAPGGRNSGANVLTF. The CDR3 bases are TGTGCCAGCGCTCCGGGGGGCCGGAACTCTGGGGCCAACGTCCTGACTTTC.

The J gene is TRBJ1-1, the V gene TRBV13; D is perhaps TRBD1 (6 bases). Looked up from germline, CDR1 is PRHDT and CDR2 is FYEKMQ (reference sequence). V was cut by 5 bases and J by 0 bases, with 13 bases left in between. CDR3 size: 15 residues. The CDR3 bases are TGTGCCAGCAGCACCCGACAGGTTATGAACACTGAAGCTTTCTTT. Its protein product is CASSTRQVMNTEAFF.

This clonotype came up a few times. The CDR3 DNA sequence: TGTGCCAGTAGTATATTACAGGGGGCGACGGAAAACATTCAGTACTTC. It yields the protein CASSILQGATENIQYF. The chain recombines TRBV19 with TRBJ2-4, with 9 bases fitting TRBD1. Trimming removed 2 bases from V and 5 bases from J; junction bases left unmatched: 7. CDR1 and CDR2 (germline): LNHDA, SQIVND (reference sequence). The CDR3 has 16 residues.

CDR3 amino acids: CATSDDSITGELFF. CDR3 DNA: TGTGCCACCAGTGATGACAGTATCACCGGGGAGCTGTTTTTT. The chain carries TRBV24-1 and TRBJ2-2; possible D gene TRBD1, 5 bases. Between the trimmed V and J ends, which lost 3 bases and 4 bases, there was a span of 8 bases. Germline V gene sequence: CDR1 KGHDR, CDR2 SFDVKD. This CDR3 has 14 amino acids.

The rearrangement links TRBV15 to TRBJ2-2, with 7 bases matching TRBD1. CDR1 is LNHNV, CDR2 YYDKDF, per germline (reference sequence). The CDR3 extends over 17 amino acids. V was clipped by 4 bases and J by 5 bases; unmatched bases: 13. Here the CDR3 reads CATSIKLGGASTGELFF. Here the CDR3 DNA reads TGTGCCACCAGCATTAAATTAGGGGGCGCGAGTACCGGGGAGCTGTTTTTT.

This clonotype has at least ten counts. CDR3 in DNA: TGTGCCAGCAGCTTAGCGGGTGACCTCAATTTCAACGAGCAGTACTTC. It is translated as CASSLAGDLNFNEQYF. The chain has TRBV7-8 and TRBJ2-7, with no clear D. Germline V CDR1 and CDR2: SGHVS, FQNEAQ. V was trimmed by 0 bases and J by 5 bases, leaving 17 bases between them. CDR3 size: 16 residues.

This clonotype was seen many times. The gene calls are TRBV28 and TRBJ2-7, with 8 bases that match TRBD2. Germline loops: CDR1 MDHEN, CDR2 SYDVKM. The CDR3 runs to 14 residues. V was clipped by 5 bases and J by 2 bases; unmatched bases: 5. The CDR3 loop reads CASSSGSRTYEQYF. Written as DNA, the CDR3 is TGTGCCAGCAGTAGCGGGAGTCGCACCTACGAGCAGTACTTC.

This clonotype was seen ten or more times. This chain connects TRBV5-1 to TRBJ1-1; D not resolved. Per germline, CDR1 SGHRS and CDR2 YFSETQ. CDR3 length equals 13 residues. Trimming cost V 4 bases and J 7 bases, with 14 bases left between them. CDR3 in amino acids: CASSPIDDGEAFF. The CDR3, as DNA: TGCGCCAGCAGCCCAATCGACGACGGTGAAGCTTTCTTT.

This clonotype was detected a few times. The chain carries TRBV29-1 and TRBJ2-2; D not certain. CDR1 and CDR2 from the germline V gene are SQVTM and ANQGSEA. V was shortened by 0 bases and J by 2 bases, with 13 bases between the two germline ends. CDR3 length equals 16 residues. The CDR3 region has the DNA TGCAGCGTTGAAGATCGACGTAAGGAAAACACCGGGGAGCTGTTTTTT. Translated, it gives CSVEDRRKENTGELFF.